This paragraph reports one TCR beta chain. The CDR3 consists of 15 residues. The junction had 6 bases not matched to a gene; V was cut back by 4 bases and J by 0 bases. Germline lookup yields CDR1 SGHRS and CDR2 YFSETQ. This sample stems from a study of shared T cell receptors in the human thymus. Sequenced by immunoSEQ multiplex PCR; TCRdb stores in-frame clones only, minus some. Of hundreds of thousands of clones listed, more than 75% are singletons. The same specimen was also included in a second study, on human thymus T cells. That source adds: Healthy Finnish infants undergoing corrective surgery for congenital heart defects provided the donor material. During corrective heart surgery, resections were taken, and the thymus tissue came from them. Across thymic and blood repertoires, the usage of V and J genes appeared to be biased. Thymic TCR repertoires of unrelated people reportedly overlapped highly.

Material: thymocytes. J is TRBJ1-1 and V is TRBV5-1; 7 positions agree with TRBD1. The TCR originated in a boy less than two years old with a congenital heart defect. CDR3 nucleotides: TGCGCCAGCAGCCCAAGGACAGGTGTGAACACTGAAGCTTTCTTT. It yields the protein CASSPRTGVNTEAFF. The complete variable domain, with remaining parts taken from reference TRBV5-1 and TRBJ1-1, reads KAGVTQTPRYLIKTRGQQVTLSCSPISGHRSVSWYQQTPGQGLQFLFEYFSETQRNKGNFPGRFSGRQFSNSRSEMNVSTLELGDSALYLCASSPRTGVNTEAFFGQGTRLTVV.